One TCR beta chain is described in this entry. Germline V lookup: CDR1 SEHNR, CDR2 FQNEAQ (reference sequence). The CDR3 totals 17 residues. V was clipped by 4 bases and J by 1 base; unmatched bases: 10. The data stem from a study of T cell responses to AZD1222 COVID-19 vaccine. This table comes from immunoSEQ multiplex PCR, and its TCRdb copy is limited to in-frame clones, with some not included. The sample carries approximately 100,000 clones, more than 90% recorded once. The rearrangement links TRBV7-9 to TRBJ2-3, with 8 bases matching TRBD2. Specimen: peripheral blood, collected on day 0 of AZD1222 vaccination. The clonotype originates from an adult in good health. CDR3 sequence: CASSSLAGGEGTDTQYF. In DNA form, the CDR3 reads TGTGCCAGCAGCTCCCTGGCGGGAGGCGAGGGCACAGATACGCAGTATTTT.